Described below is a single T cell receptor (beta chain) sequence and its context. What antigen it recognizes has not been identified. No much larger clone is present one base from it, and per-base qualities are unavailable. The data stem from a study of tumor-infiltrating lymphocytes in oesophageal squamous cell carcinoma (dated by TCRdb to 2016 to 2017). Library prep was done by PCR. Sequencing was performed on an Illumina HiSeq 2000. TCRdb ran its own pipeline on the public reads, namely fastp trimming at Q25 and MiXCR clone calling, and kept in-frame beta chains. Each record represents a unique CDR3 protein, reported with the most common genes and DNA among its rows. The sample contains 9,500 to 15,000 distinct CDR3 sequences, roughly 54% of them found a single time. Under 35% of the sample belongs to the ten largest clones. Sequences SGHVS (CDR1) and FQNEAQ (CDR2) are obtained from the germline V gene. There are 14 amino acids in the CDR3, from cysteine to phenylalanine inclusive. Only the CDR3 DNA is retained, 42 bases long and in frame from the first base.

This TCR derives from a female donor with esophageal squamous cell carcinoma. Here the chain combines TRBV7-8 and TRBJ2-4; a stretch of 9 junction bases matches TRBD1. The DNA end lines up better with TRBJ2-5; the J call may be wrong. Sequenced material: esophageal tumor tissue. The CDR3 protein sequence reads: CASSSRTGAETQYF. The nucleotide sequence is given as TGTGCCAGCAGCTCCCGGACAGGGGCGGAGACCCAGTACTTC.